This T cell receptor (beta chain) derives from a study of blood T cell repertoires in COVID-19. Study-wide context: Some COVID-19 samples were acute and others convalescent; all came from the United States, Italy and Spain.

Methods used by the authors: The assay estimated nucleated cells by amplifying reference gene primers. Some clones are missing from TCRdb's copy, which holds only in-frame ones; the method was immunoSEQ multiplex PCR. The V and J calls and clone size come from that table; D and trimming were worked out from the DNA. The data show over 40,000 clones, around 86% seen once. The CDR3 has 14 amino acids. Trimming took off 0 bases at V and 5 bases at J, with 11 bases between the two ends. Germline V lookup: CDR1 LNHNV, CDR2 YYDKDF (reference sequence). Sequencing was carried out using peripheral blood. The rearrangement joins TRBV15 to TRBJ2-7; TRBD1 might be the D (5 bases). The source is a man older than 75 with acute or convalescent COVID-19. Here the CDR3 DNA reads TGTGCCACCAGCAGAGATTCAGCAGGGAACGAGCAGTACTTC. It translates to CATSRDSAGNEQYF.